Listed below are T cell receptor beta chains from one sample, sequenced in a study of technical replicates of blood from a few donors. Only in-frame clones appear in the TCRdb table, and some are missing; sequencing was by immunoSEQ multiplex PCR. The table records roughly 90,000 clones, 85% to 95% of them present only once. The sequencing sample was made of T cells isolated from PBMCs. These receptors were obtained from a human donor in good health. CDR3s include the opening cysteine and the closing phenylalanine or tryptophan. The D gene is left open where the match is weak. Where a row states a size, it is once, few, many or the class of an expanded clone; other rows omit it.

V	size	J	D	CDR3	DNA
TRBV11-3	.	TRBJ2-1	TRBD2	CASRPGTSGDEQFF	TGTGCCAGCAGACCCGGGACTAGCGGAGATGAGCAGTTCTTC
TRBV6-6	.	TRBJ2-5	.	CASSYGQTQYF	TGTGCCAGCAGCTACGGGCAGACCCAGTACTTC
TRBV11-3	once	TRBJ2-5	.	CASSLEGAVPQETQYF	TGTGCCAGCAGCTTAGAGGGGGCCGTCCCCCAAGAGACCCAGTACTTC
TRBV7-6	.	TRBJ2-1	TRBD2	CASSLGVAGAYNEQFF	TGTGCCAGCAGCTTAGGGGTAGCGGGAGCGTACAATGAGCAGTTCTTC
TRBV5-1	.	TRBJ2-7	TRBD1	CASSQGVRGLHEQYF	TGCGCCAGCAGCCAGGGGGTTAGGGGGCTCCACGAGCAGTACTTC
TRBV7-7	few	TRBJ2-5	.	CASTPWTDQETQYF	TGTGCTAGCACCCCGTGGACAGATCAAGAGACCCAGTACTTC
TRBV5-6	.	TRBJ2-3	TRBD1	CASSSTGSADTQYF	TGTGCCAGCAGCTCGACAGGGTCGGCAGATACGCAGTATTTT
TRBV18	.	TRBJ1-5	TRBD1	CASSLTGGAGQPQHF	TGTGCCAGCTCACTGACAGGGGGCGCGGGTCAGCCCCAGCATTTT
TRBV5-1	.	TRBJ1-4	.	CASRSRDIGEKLFF	TGCGCCAGCCGATCCCGGGACATCGGAGAAAAACTGTTTTTT
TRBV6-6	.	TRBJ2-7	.	CASSLRGPYEQYF	TGTGCCAGCAGTTTACGGGGTCCCTACGAGCAGTACTTC
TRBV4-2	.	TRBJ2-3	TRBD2	CASSRGGAGGLENTQYF	TGTGCCAGCAGCCGAGGGGGAGCGGGGGGACTCGAAAATACGCAGTATTTT
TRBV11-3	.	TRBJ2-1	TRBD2	CASSLGSGTSLFDEQFF	TGTGCCAGCAGCCTAGGATCCGGGACTAGTCTTTTCGATGAGCAGTTCTTC
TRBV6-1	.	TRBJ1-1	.	CASTRSRGGNTEAFF	TGTGCCAGCACTCGATCGAGGGGGGGGAACACTGAAGCTTTCTTT
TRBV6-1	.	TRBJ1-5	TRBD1	CASSWTGGIQPQHF	TGTGCCAGCAGCTGGACAGGGGGTATTCAGCCCCAGCATTTT
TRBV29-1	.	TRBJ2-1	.	CSVQRGYNEQFF	TGCAGCGTTCAACGGGGGTACAATGAGCAGTTCTTC
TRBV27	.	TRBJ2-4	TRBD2	CASTSSGRMNKNIQYF	TGTGCCAGTACGTCTAGCGGGAGGATGAATAAAAACATTCAGTACTTC
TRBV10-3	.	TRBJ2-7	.	CAIGASISYEQYF	TGTGCCATCGGGGCTAGTATTTCCTACGAGCAGTACTTC
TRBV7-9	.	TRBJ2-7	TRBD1	CASSLGDRGHEQYF	TGTGCCAGCAGCTTGGGGGACAGGGGCCACGAGCAGTACTTC
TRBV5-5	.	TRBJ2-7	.	CASSFGPAGEGYEQYF	TGTGCCAGCAGCTTTGGTCCGGCAGGGGAGGGCTACGAGCAGTACTTC
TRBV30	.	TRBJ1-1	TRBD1	CAWRGDSENTEAFF	TGTGCCTGGAGGGGGGACAGTGAGAACACTGAAGCTTTCTTT
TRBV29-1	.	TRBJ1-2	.	CSVDYGDSGGYTF	TGCAGCGTCGATTACGGGGATTCCGGTGGCTACACCTTC
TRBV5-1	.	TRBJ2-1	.	CASSLSGGTNNEQFF	TGCGCCAGCAGCTTGTCGGGCGGGACCAACAATGAGCAGTTCTTC
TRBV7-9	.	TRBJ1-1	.	CASSLYRGSGTEAFF	TGTGCCAGCAGCTTATATAGAGGGTCCGGCACTGAAGCTTTCTTT
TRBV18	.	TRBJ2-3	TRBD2	CASSPPGLAGGDTQYF	TGTGCCAGCTCACCACCGGGACTAGCGGGGGGAGATACGCAGTATTTT
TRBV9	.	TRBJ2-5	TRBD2	CASSVGVSGGPGQTQYF	TGTGCCAGCAGCGTAGGAGTTAGCGGGGGTCCCGGGCAGACCCAGTACTTC
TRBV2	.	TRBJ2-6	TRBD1	CASSLDRAAGANVLTF	TGTGCCAGCAGTCTCGACAGGGCAGCTGGGGCCAACGTCCTGACTTTC
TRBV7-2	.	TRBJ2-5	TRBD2	CASSKNRGGRETQYF	TGTGCCAGCAGCAAGAATCGGGGGGGCCGGGAGACCCAGTACTTC
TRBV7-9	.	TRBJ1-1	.	CASSLGIRREAFF	TGTGCCAGCAGCTTAGGAATCAGGAGGGAAGCTTTCTTT
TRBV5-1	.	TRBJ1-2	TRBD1	CASSLGQGADGYTF	TGCGCCAGCAGCTTGGGACAGGGGGCAGATGGCTACACCTTC
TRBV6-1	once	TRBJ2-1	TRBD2	CASGRASGNEQFF	TGTGCCAGCGGGAGGGCTAGCGGTAATGAGCAGTTCTTC
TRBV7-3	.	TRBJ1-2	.	CASSFNPSAGYTF	TGTGCCAGCAGCTTTAATCCCAGCGCCGGCTACACCTTC
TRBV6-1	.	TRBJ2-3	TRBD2	CASSERTSGRGDTQYF	TGTGCCAGCAGTGAGAGGACTAGCGGGAGGGGCGATACGCAGTATTTT
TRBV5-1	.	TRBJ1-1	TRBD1	CASSLAGQGDTEAFF	TGCGCCAGCAGCTTGGCCGGACAGGGGGACACTGAAGCTTTCTTT
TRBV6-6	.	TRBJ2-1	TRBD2	CASSYGTSKEEFF	TGTGCCAGCAGTTACGGGACTAGTAAGGAGGAGTTCTTC
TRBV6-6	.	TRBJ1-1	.	CASSPRGFGTEAFF	TGTGCCAGCAGTCCCCGGGGGTTCGGGACTGAAGCTTTCTTT
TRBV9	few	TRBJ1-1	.	CASSARYRDTNTEAFF	TGTGCCAGCAGCGCCCGTTACCGGGACACGAACACTGAAGCTTTCTTT
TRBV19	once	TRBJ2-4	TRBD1	CASSTGQGVRAKNIQYF	TGTGCCAGTAGTACGGGTCAGGGGGTGAGGGCCAAAAACATTCAGTACTTC
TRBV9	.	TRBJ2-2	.	CASSGGSVMVTGELFF	TGTGCCAGCAGCGGAGGGTCCGTTATGGTCACCGGGGAGCTGTTTTTT
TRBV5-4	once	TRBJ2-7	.	CASSFSGGTYEQYF	TGTGCCAGCAGCTTTTCTGGGGGCACCTACGAGCAGTACTTC
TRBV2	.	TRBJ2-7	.	CASSFTSYEQYF	TGTGCCAGCAGCTTTACATCCTACGAGCAGTACTTC
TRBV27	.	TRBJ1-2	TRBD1	CASNPGQGAYGYTF	TGTGCCAGCAACCCGGGACAGGGGGCCTATGGCTACACCTTC
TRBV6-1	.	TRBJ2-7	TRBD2	CASSEGETSRTYEQYF	TGTGCCAGCAGTGAAGGGGAGACTAGCAGGACCTACGAGCAGTACTTC
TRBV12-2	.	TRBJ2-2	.	CASRFLVSVTSSHTGELFF	TGTGCAAGTCGCTTTCTGGTTTCTGTGACTAGCTCGCACACCGGGGAGCTGTTTTTT
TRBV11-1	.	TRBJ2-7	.	CASSSPPDTYEQYF	TGTGCCAGCAGCTCCCCTCCGGACACCTACGAGCAGTACTTC
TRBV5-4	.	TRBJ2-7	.	CASSIELRDAYEQYF	TGTGCCAGCAGCATTGAACTCCGGGATGCCTACGAGCAGTACTTC
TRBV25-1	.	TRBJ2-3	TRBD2	CASSEWVAGGTDTQYF	TGTGCCAGCAGTGAATGGGTGGCGGGGGGGACAGATACGCAGTATTTT
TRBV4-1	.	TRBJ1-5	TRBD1	CASSQTGAGYSNQPQHF	TGCGCCAGCAGCCAAACAGGGGCAGGGTATAGCAATCAGCCCCAGCATTTT